This TCR beta chain emerged from a study of blood T cells in healthy people across ages. The authors ran a second PCR of 7 to 11 cycles using a sample-barcoded 5' primer and a J-beta primer mix. Every single cDNA molecule received a tag from a template-switch adaptor with 12 random nucleotides. In TCRdb, the 5' RACE reads were re-called with MiXCR into one record per CDR3 protein. In the table there are about 780,000 distinct CDR3 sequences, less than 60% of which are singletons. The CDR3 totals 16 residues. CDR1 and CDR2 (germline): SGHTA, FQGNSA. Losses at the gene ends were 0 bases for V and 1 base for J; bases not matched to a gene: 0. A few counts support this clonotype. Its antigen is unknown. General study results and limits: It was not known whether donors were CMV positive (a possible confounder of expanded clonotype changes). Diversity figures derived from one million T cells were judged to underestimate the true value.

The origin of this receptor is a man older than 75 in good health. The V and J genes are TRBV7-2 and TRBJ2-5, with 12 bases that match TRBD2. The sample taken for sequencing was blood. DNA for the CDR3: TGTGCCAGCAGCTTAGCGACTAGCGGGGGCCAAGAGACCCAGTACTTC. Translation: CASSLATSGGQETQYF.